This section outlines one T cell receptor (beta chain) sequence together with its context. Its antigen remains unknown. CDR1 is SGHRS, CDR2 YFSETQ, per germline. The CDR3 has 16 residues. V was trimmed by 0 bases and J by 3 bases, leaving 16 bases between them. This specimen belongs to a study of graft-versus-host responses after intestinal transplantation. Study in general: The study gave all recipients anti-thymocyte globulin induction, then tacrolimus and steroids for about 3 years.

The study's findings and limits: Individuals who had graft-donor T cell macrochimerism had allografts that showed high graft-versus-host to host-versus-graft clonal ratios. HvG clone declines early post-transplant were associated with peak circulating GvH levels. Investigators detected GvH clones in recipient marrow, with some emerging earlier in ileum or blood.

Some clones are missing from TCRdb's copy, which holds only in-frame ones; the method was immunoSEQ multiplex PCR. The sample records around 100,000 clones, roughly 87% being singletons. The input for sequencing was unstimulated CD4+ T cells sorted from spleen or lymph node cells, taken before transplant. This sequence originates from a human donor who was the organ donor for an intestinal transplant. V gene TRBV5-1 combines with J gene TRBJ2-7, with a weak D call TRBD2 (6 bases). CDR3 region: CASSLAGDPGVYEQYF. DNA for the CDR3: TGCGCCAGCAGCTTGGCCGGGGACCCGGGAGTCTACGAGCAGTACTTC.